This TCR beta chain was identified in a study of shared clonotypes between healthy human individuals. Sequenced by immunoSEQ multiplex PCR; TCRdb stores in-frame clones only, minus some. The sample includes 1.5 million to 1.9 million clones, around 98% seen only once; the top ten take about 0.45%. Germline values: CDR1 SGHVS, CDR2 FQNEAQ. CDR3 length equals 17 residues. Trimming removed 1 base from V and 5 bases from J, with 18 bases in between. Sequences were obtained from naive CD4+ T cells sorted from blood. The subset: CD45RA+ positively selected. The TCR was taken from a man aged 30 to 39 in good health. The rearrangement links TRBV7-8 to TRBJ1-5, with D hard to call. The CDR3 region has the DNA TGTGCCAGCAGCTTAGGGTCCGCGGGGAAGTCCGATCAGCCCCAGCATTTT. Amino acid sequence: CASSLGSAGKSDQPQHF. Looking up the rest from reference TRBV7-8 and TRBJ1-5 gives the full variable domain: GAGVSQSPRYKVAKRGQDVALRCDPISGHVSLFWYQQALGQGPEFLTYFQNEAQLDKSGLPSDRFFAERPEGSVSTLKIQRTQQEDSAVYLCASSLGSAGKSDQPQHFGDGTRLSIL.